This TCR beta chain originates from a study of blood T cell repertoires in COVID-19. Profiling relied on immunoSEQ multiplex PCR, and the TCRdb table lists in-frame clones only, not all of them. Among about 29,000 clones listed, approximately 81% were seen once. The clonotype comes from a man older than 75 with active COVID-19. Sequencing used peripheral blood.

The CDR3 region has the DNA TGTGCCAGCAGCCACCAAGCGGGGGCTGAGACCCAGTACTTC. This sequence encodes CASSHQAGAETQYF. J is TRBJ2-5 and V is TRBV3-1 (or the pseudogene TRBV3-2), with 8 bases lining up with TRBD2. The germline V gene has CDR1 LGHDT and CDR2 YNNKEL (reference sequence). The CDR3 extends over 14 amino acids. Trimming cost V 3 bases and J 5 bases; bases outside gene matches: 5.